A selection of T cell receptor beta chains follows, all from one sample in a study of molecular identifiers for immune sequencing clone quantification. TCRdb re-analysed the PCR reads in MiXCR, keeping a single row per CDR3 protein. The sample contains over 300,000 distinct CDR3 sequences, 24% of which appear only once. Sequencing used naive CD8+ T cells from blood, with Jurkat cell RNA spiked in. The receptors stem from a human donor in good health. Some libraries in this study had Jurkat cell RNA spiked in. Both conserved end residues are part of each CDR3. The order of the fields is J gene, V gene, clone size, D gene, CDR3 DNA, CDR3 protein. D genes are given only for firm matches. Part of the rows lack a size; the others show once, few, many or a class for expanded clones.

TRBJ1-3,TRBV27,few,.,TGTGCCAGCAGTTTATCAGGGCTCGCTGGAAACACCATATATTTT,CASSLSGLAGNTIYF
TRBJ2-5,TRBV7-9,many,.,TGTGCCAGCAGCTTAGGTCCAGAACCCCAAGAGACCCAGTACTTC,CASSLGPEPQETQYF
TRBJ2-3,TRBV12-3/TRBV12-4,.,.,TGTGCCAGCAGCCCAGAGGAGGCTAGCACAGATACGCAGTATTTT,CASSPEEASTDTQYF
TRBJ1-5,TRBV4-3,.,.,TGCGCCCGCAGCCCGGACAGTAGCAATCAGCCCCAGCATTTT,CARSPDSSNQPQHF
TRBJ2-3,TRBV7-6,once,.,TGTGCCAGCAGCTTAGTGTTAGCGCCAAGCACAAATACGCAGTATTTT,CASSLVLAPSTNTQYF
TRBJ2-5,TRBV13,many,TRBD1,TGTGCCAGCAGCGCCCGCGAGGACAGGGGTGCGACCCAGTACTTC,CASSAREDRGATQYF
TRBJ1-2,TRBV3-1,.,TRBD1,TGTGCCAGCAGCCGTCACGAAACAGGGGGCGAGGGCTATGGCTACACCTTC,CASSRHETGGEGYGYTF
TRBJ2-7,TRBV7-9,many,TRBD1,TGTGCCACCGACGTTTTATGGGACAGAAGCTACGAGCAGTACTTC,CATDVLWDRSYEQYF
TRBJ1-5,TRBV12-3/TRBV12-4,few,TRBD1,TGTGCCAGCAGTTTGCAGGGGGCCAGCGTAGAGCCCCAGCATTTT,CASSLQGASVEPQHF
TRBJ2-3,TRBV27,.,TRBD1,TGTGCCACCCGTCCCGGGACAGGGACTCGTAGCACAGATACGCAGTATTTT,CATRPGTGTRSTDTQYF
TRBJ1-5,TRBV7-7,many,.,TGTGCCAGCAGCTTACGTTTCAGGAATCAGCCCCAGCATTTT,CASSLRFRNQPQHF
TRBJ2-1,TRBV4-3,.,TRBD2,TGCGCCAGCGGCCAAGAGAGACCGGGACTAGCGGGCAACAATGAGCAGTTCTTC,CASGQERPGLAGNNEQFF
TRBJ2-7,TRBV20-1,few,TRBD2,TGCAGTGCTCAGGGGACTAGCGACTCCTACGAGCAGTACTTC,CSAQGTSDSYEQYF
TRBJ2-1,TRBV24-1,.,TRBD1,TGTGCCACCAGTGCCGGACAGGGGATTTACAATGAGCAGTTCTTC,CATSAGQGIYNEQFF
TRBJ1-5,TRBV4-1,many,.,TGCGCCAGCAGCGACCAGACAGATAGCAATCAGCCCCAGCATTTT,CASSDQTDSNQPQHF
TRBJ2-1,TRBV11-2,.,.,TGTGCCAGCAGCTTAGAATTAGTGGGGGACTACAATGAGCAGTTCTTC,CASSLELVGDYNEQFF
TRBJ2-7,TRBV7-9,many,.,TGTGCCAGCAGCCCTACGGGAGAAACCTACGAGCAGTACTTC,CASSPTGETYEQYF
TRBJ1-5,TRBV6-2/TRBV6-3,.,TRBD1,TGTGCCAGCAGTTACACGATTACATCGGGACAGGCCTCCTACAATCAGCCCCAGCATTTT,CASSYTITSGQASYNQPQHF
TRBJ2-3,TRBV7-9,.,.,TGTGCCAGCAGCTCTATGGTGGATACGCAGTATTTT,CASSSMVDTQYF
TRBJ2-2,TRBV12-5,few,.,TGTGCTAGCGTACCATTATCTGGGGAGCTGTTTTTT,CASVPLSGELFF
TRBJ2-3,TRBV5-4,.,.,TGTGCCAGCAGCCCAGGGGGGGGCTTTCTCACAGATACGCAGTATTTT,CASSPGGGFLTDTQYF
TRBJ2-3,TRBV19,.,.,TGTGCCAGTAGTCTTATGGGGACCGCAGTTGCCACAGATACGCAGTATTTT,CASSLMGTAVATDTQYF
TRBJ2-3,TRBV4-1,.,.,TGCGCCAGCAGCCAGGGCGCGCCCGATACGCAGTATTTT,CASSQGAPDTQYF
TRBJ2-5,TRBV6-5,few,TRBD1,TGTGCCAGCAGTGAGACAGGGGAAGAGACCCAGTACTTC,CASSETGEETQYF
TRBJ2-3,TRBV5-1,.,TRBD1,TGCGCCAGCAGCCCCCAGACAGGGGATGTGACAGATACGCAGTATTTT,CASSPQTGDVTDTQYF
TRBJ1-5,TRBV7-6,few,TRBD1,TGTGCCAGCAGCCTAGGACAGGATAGCAATCAGTCCCAGCATTTT,CASSLGQDSNQSQHF
TRBJ2-5,TRBV27,.,.,TGTGCCAGCAGTTTATCGTTCGGGGCACACCGGGAGACCCAGTACTTC,CASSLSFGAHRETQYF
TRBJ2-1,TRBV7-2,many,TRBD2,TGTGCCAGCAGTTCCACTATAGCGGGTAGCTCCTACAATGAGCAGTTCTTC,CASSSTIAGSSYNEQFF
TRBJ1-1,TRBV29-1,many,.,TGCAGCGTTCCGACGGAGATGAACACTGAAGCTTTCTTT,CSVPTEMNTEAFF
TRBJ2-6,TRBV7-6,many,.,TGTGCCAGCAGCTTACCTCCCTCTGGGGCCAACGTCCTGACTTTC,CASSLPPSGANVLTF
TRBJ1-1,TRBV27,many,.,TGTGCCAGCAGTTTAATCATGGGTCACAACACTGAAGCTTTCTTT,CASSLIMGHNTEAFF
TRBJ2-1,TRBV6-6,many,.,TGTGCCAGCAATTCCCCTGGCGGAGAGTTCTTC,CASNSPGGEFF
TRBJ2-5,TRBV27,.,.,TGTGCCAGCAGTTTAGTTGGGGTGGGGGGATCGGAGACCCAGTACTTC,CASSLVGVGGSETQYF
TRBJ1-2,TRBV9,many,TRBD1,TGTGCCAGCAGCGTAGAGGCTGGGACAGACACTAACTATGGCTACACCTTC,CASSVEAGTDTNYGYTF
TRBJ2-5,TRBV7-6,few,.,TGTGCCAGCAGCTTTGACGACCAAGGGGCCCAGTACTTC,CASSFDDQGAQYF
TRBJ2-7,TRBV4-3,.,TRBD2,TGCGCCAGCAGCCAAGATAGGGCTAGCGGGAGTTTCGACGAGCAGTACTTC,CASSQDRASGSFDEQYF
TRBJ2-7,TRBV7-9,few,TRBD1,TGTGCCAGCAGCGCAACAAACAGGGGCGAGCAGTACTTC,CASSATNRGEQYF
TRBJ2-1,TRBV9,.,TRBD1,TGTGCCAGCAGCCCGTCGTGGACAGGGGTCGACAATGAGCAGTTCTTC,CASSPSWTGVDNEQFF
TRBJ1-1,TRBV27,few,.,TGTGCCAGCAGTTTATTGGCAGGGTCGGATGAAGCTTTCTTT,CASSLLAGSDEAFF
TRBJ2-5,TRBV7-9,.,.,TGTGCCAGCAGCTTTCGGTTAGGTTCTCAAGAGACCCAGTACTTC,CASSFRLGSQETQYF
TRBJ2-5,TRBV28,.,TRBD2,TGTGCCAGCAGTTTATCGGGGACTAGCCCTGGATCGGGGACCCAGTACTTC,CASSLSGTSPGSGTQYF
TRBJ2-7,TRBV20-1,few,.,TGCAGTGCTAAAGTCAGGTTTAGCTCCTACGAGCAGTACTTC,CSAKVRFSSYEQYF
TRBJ2-1,TRBV7-9,few,.,TGTGCCAGCAGCTTACAACAGAGACCCTACAATGAGCAGTTCTTC,CASSLQQRPYNEQFF
TRBJ2-1,TRBV2,many,TRBD1,TGTGCCAGCAGTGACCCCGACAGGGGGCACTACAATGAGCAGTTCTTC,CASSDPDRGHYNEQFF
TRBJ2-5,TRBV7-2,many,TRBD2,TGTGCCAGCAGCCTAGGACTAGCGGGACAAGAGACCCAGTACTTC,CASSLGLAGQETQYF
TRBJ2-3,TRBV4-3,.,.,TGCGCCAGCAGCCAGGCCGGGCCCCAGACCGCCACAGATACGCAGTATTTT,CASSQAGPQTATDTQYF
TRBJ1-1,TRBV7-9,.,.,TGTGCCAGCTCCCCTCTTTGGTCGGGGAGGGACACTGAAGCTTTCTTT,CASSPLWSGRDTEAFF
TRBJ2-6,TRBV4-2,few,.,TGTGCCAGCAGCCAAGACCTACCTCCGGACTCTGGGGCCAACGTCCTGACTTTC,CASSQDLPPDSGANVLTF
TRBJ1-2,TRBV6-2/TRBV6-3,.,.,TGTGCCAGCCGGGCAGGGGCCAGCCTCCTCCTCTATGGCTACACCTTC,CASRAGASLLLYGYTF
TRBJ1-4,TRBV6-1,many,TRBD1,TGTGCCAGCAGTGAATCAACCGGGACAGGGGGTTTTCGACGTAATGAAAAACTGTTTTTT,CASSESTGTGGFRRNEKLFF
TRBJ1-4,TRBV7-9,.,.,TGTGCCAGCAGCCCACCCCGGTTGCGAGCAACTAATGAAAAACTGTTTTTT,CASSPPRLRATNEKLFF
TRBJ2-3,TRBV20-1,once,.,TGCAGTGCTAACCCCTCCCTCGAACCAGCCAGCACAGATACGCAGTATTTT,CSANPSLEPASTDTQYF
TRBJ2-7,TRBV20-1,many,.,TGCAGTGCTAGAGATCTCGGACAGCCCGGGGTATTCGAGCAGTACTTC,CSARDLGQPGVFEQYF
TRBJ2-7,TRBV7-9,few,.,TGTGCCAGCAGCTTAGTGGGGGGGGCAAGGGCCTACGAGCAGTACTTC,CASSLVGGARAYEQYF
TRBJ1-5,TRBV7-9,many,.,TGTGCCAGCAGCTTAGCGCGGGATCCCCCCCAGCATTTT,CASSLARDPPQHF
TRBJ2-5,TRBV6-2/TRBV6-3,few,TRBD1,TGTGCCAGCAGTTACCGGACGGGACAGGGGGAAGAGACCCAGTACTTC,CASSYRTGQGEETQYF